A selection of T cell receptor beta chains follows, all from one sample in a study of blood T cells in healthy people across ages. TCRdb ran MiXCR on the 5' RACE reads and lists one entry per CDR3 protein. The sample lists 1.5 million to 1.9 million distinct CDR3 sequences, 42% seen once, with about 4% in the top ten. The specimen was blood. The receptors come from a woman under 30 in good health. Each CDR3 is given with its conserved first and last residue. A D gene is named only where the DNA matches it firmly. Clone size appears in some rows only: once, few, many, or a class for an expanded clone.

len,abundance,v_gene,d_gene,j_gene,CDR3nt,CDR3aa
17,.,TRBV27,.,TRBJ1-2,TGTGCCAGCAGTTTAACCCTCACAGGTAGAGCTAACTATGGCTACACCTTC,CASSLTLTGRANYGYTF
18,.,TRBV4-3,TRBD2,TRBJ2-1,TGCGCCAGCAGCCAAGGGGTCAAGTCGGGACTAGCGGGGAATGAGCAGTTCTTC,CASSQGVKSGLAGNEQFF
15,.,TRBV20-1,.,TRBJ1-1,TGCAGTGCTACCCAGACCAGGGGTGTGAACACTGAAGCTTTCTTT,CSATQTRGVNTEAFF
14,.,TRBV7-2,.,TRBJ2-1,TGTGCCAGCAGCTTAGGTTGGGCGGTCAATGAGCAGTTCTTC,CASSLGWAVNEQFF
16,.,TRBV20-1,.,TRBJ1-5,TGCAGTGCTAGAGATCCCCAGGTCATTAGCAATCAGCCCCAGCATTTT,CSARDPQVISNQPQHF
8,few,TRBV30,.,TRBJ2-1,TGTGCCTGGAACGAGCAGTTCTTC,CAWNEQFF
14,.,TRBV5-1,TRBD1,TRBJ2-3,TGCGCCAGCAGCTGGGGACAGGGTCCAGATACGCAGTATTTT,CASSWGQGPDTQYF
13,.,TRBV20-1,.,TRBJ2-7,TGCAGTGCTAGTGCCTTCCACTATTATGAGCAGTACTTC,CSASAFHYYEQYF
12,.,TRBV7-9,.,TRBJ2-1,TGTGCCAGCAGCGTCTGGGGTAATGAGCAGTTCTTC,CASSVWGNEQFF
15,.,TRBV20-1,TRBD2,TRBJ2-3,TGCAGTGCTAGAGATCCGATAGCGGGCAAAGATACGCAGTATTTT,CSARDPIAGKDTQYF
13,.,TRBV12-3/TRBV12-4,.,TRBJ1-5,TGTGCCAGCAGTTTTTCCCTAGGTCAGCCCCAGCATTTT,CASSFSLGQPQHF
17,.,TRBV4-3,.,TRBJ2-7,TGCGCCAGCAGCCAAGATCGGGTCAGGGGCCATTCCTACGAGCAGTACTTC,CASSQDRVRGHSYEQYF
14,few,TRBV20-1,TRBD1,TRBJ1-5,TGCAGTGCTAGTGGGGACAGGGAGGCTCAGCCCCAGCATTTT,CSASGDREAQPQHF
15,few,TRBV4-2,.,TRBJ2-3,TGTGCCAGCAGCCAAGAGGGTTTGGGCCCAGATACGCAGTATTTT,CASSQEGLGPDTQYF
15,few,TRBV5-4,TRBD1,TRBJ1-1,TGTGCCAGCAGCTCTCGGGACAGCTCAAGCACTGAAGCTTTCTTT,CASSSRDSSSTEAFF
11,few,TRBV7-9,.,TRBJ1-2,TGTGCCAGCAGCTTAGGAGCCCTCCGCACCTTC,CASSLGALRTF
14,.,TRBV6-2/TRBV6-3,.,TRBJ2-3,TGTGCCAGCAGTACTACGACAGTCTTCGATACGCAGTATTTT,CASSTTTVFDTQYF
11,.,TRBV29-1,.,TRBJ2-1,TGCAGCGTTGAAGGGACCAGGACGCAGTTCTTC,CSVEGTRTQFF
13,.,TRBV29-1,.,TRBJ2-1,TGCAGCGTGTGGACATACTCCTACAATGAGCAGTTCTTC,CSVWTYSYNEQFF
12,few,TRBV3-1,.,TRBJ1-4,TGTGCCAGCAGGCGAAGAGAGGAAAAACTGTTTTTT,CASRRREEKLFF
17,.,TRBV9,.,TRBJ1-2,TGTGCCAGCAGCGTAGATATCAGGGATTACGATGGATCCGGCTACACCTTC,CASSVDIRDYDGSGYTF
15,.,TRBV28,TRBD2,TRBJ2-7,TGTGCCAGCAGTTTAGATCTAGCGGGACTCTACGAGCAGTACTTC,CASSLDLAGLYEQYF
14,.,TRBV12-3/TRBV12-4,.,TRBJ2-3,TGTGCCACAGAATCTAACAGGGTTGGAGATACGCAGTATTTT,CATESNRVGDTQYF
17,few,TRBV21-1,.,TRBJ2-4,TGTGCCAGCAGCAATAGGAGGGGAGCACTAGCCAAAAACATTCAGTACTTC,CASSNRRGALAKNIQYF
15,.,TRBV6-6,.,TRBJ1-1,TGTGCCAGCAGTTTTTATGGGGGCGGTAACACTGAAGCTTTCTTT,CASSFYGGGNTEAFF
13,few,TRBV20-1,.,TRBJ1-5,TGCAGTGCTTTGGGACGGTTGAATCAGCCCCAGCATTTT,CSALGRLNQPQHF
13,.,TRBV4-1,.,TRBJ1-2,TGCGCCAGCAGCCAAGAGGGTCGCTATGGCTACGCCTTC,CASSQEGRYGYAF
16,few,TRBV20-1,TRBD1,TRBJ2-1,TGCAGTGCCAGAAACCAACAGGGGCTGGGCTACAATGAGCAGTTCTTC,CSARNQQGLGYNEQFF
13,few,TRBV7-9,.,TRBJ2-1,TGTGCCAGCAGCCAAAACTTCGTCAATGAGCAGTTCTTC,CASSQNFVNEQFF
15,.,TRBV12-3/TRBV12-4,TRBD1,TRBJ2-1,TGTGCCAGCAGCGCAACAGGGGACCCCTACAATGAGCAGTTCTTC,CASSATGDPYNEQFF
12,few,TRBV7-3,.,TRBJ2-2,TGTGCCAGCAGCCATGGGACCGGGGAGCTGTTTTTT,CASSHGTGELFF
14,.,TRBV12-3/TRBV12-4,.,TRBJ2-5,TGTGCCAGCAGTGTCAACAGGTACCAAGAGACCCAGTACTTC,CASSVNRYQETQYF
13,few,TRBV29-1,TRBD1,TRBJ2-7,TGCAGCGTTGGGGGACAGGACTCCTACGAGCAGTACTTC,CSVGGQDSYEQYF
15,few,TRBV4-3,.,TRBJ2-3,TGCGCCAGCAGCCAAGAGGCGGCTCGGTTGGGTACGCAGTATTTT,CASSQEAARLGTQYF
14,.,TRBV15,.,TRBJ1-2,TGTGCCACCAGCAGGTCAGGGGTTGGCTATGGCTACACCTTC,CATSRSGVGYGYTF
15,.,TRBV4-3,TRBD2,TRBJ2-7,TGCGCCAGCGGAAAGGAGCGGGGGACCTCCTACGAGCAGTACTTC,CASGKERGTSYEQYF
15,once,TRBV4-2,TRBD2,TRBJ2-3,TGTGCCAGCAGCCAACTAGCGGGCCCCAGATATGCGCAGTATTTT,CASSQLAGPRYAQYF
14,few,TRBV6-1,.,TRBJ1-6,TGTGCCAGCAGACGCGGGAGCGATAATTCACCCCTCCACTTT,CASRRGSDNSPLHF
13,.,TRBV30,.,TRBJ1-1,TGTGCCTGGAGTGTAAGCCGAGACACTGAAGCTTTCTTT,CAWSVSRDTEAFF
15,.,TRBV6-2/TRBV6-3,.,TRBJ1-2,TGTGCCAGCAGATACGTCGGACAGCTCCCTTATGGCTACACCTTC,CASRYVGQLPYGYTF
14,.,TRBV5-1,TRBD1,TRBJ1-4,TGCGCCAGCAGACGGACAGGGGGACGAGAAAAACTGTTTTTT,CASRRTGGREKLFF
17,.,TRBV15,.,TRBJ2-1,TGTGCCACCAGCAGGAGGGCGGTATGGGGCTCCTACAATGAGCAGTTCTTC,CATSRRAVWGSYNEQFF
15,few,TRBV7-8,.,TRBJ2-7,TGTGCCAGCAGCCCAAGGGAGGCGAGATCCTACGAGCAGTACTTC,CASSPREARSYEQYF
16,few,TRBV15,.,TRBJ2-7,TGTGCCACCAGCAGACCTGAAACCGGGGGCACCTACGAGCAGTACTTC,CATSRPETGGTYEQYF
18,.,TRBV27,TRBD2,TRBJ2-7,TGTGCCAGCAGTCCCGCGGGACTAGCGGGAGGGATTTCCTACGAGCAGTACTTC,CASSPAGLAGGISYEQYF
18,.,TRBV21-1,.,TRBJ2-3,TGTGCCAGCAGAACTTCTACTAGCGGTCAGAGATGCACAGATACGCAGTATTTT,CASRTSTSGQRCTDTQYF
13,.,TRBV12-3/TRBV12-4,.,TRBJ1-1,TGTGCCAGCAGCCAAGGCGACTACACTGAAGCTTTCTTT,CASSQGDYTEAFF
14,.,TRBV29-1,TRBD1,TRBJ2-7,TGCAGCGTTGACGGACAGGGTAGCACCTACGAGCAGTACTTC,CSVDGQGSTYEQYF
13,many,TRBV7-9,.,TRBJ1-1,TGTGCCAGCAGCTCCACAGGCACGACTGAAGCTTTCTTT,CASSSTGTTEAFF
15,.,TRBV27,.,TRBJ2-7,TGTGCCAGCAGTTCAATCGACGGTGTCACCTACGAGCAGTACTTC,CASSSIDGVTYEQYF
14,few,TRBV12-3/TRBV12-4,.,TRBJ1-1,TGTGCCAGCAGTATCCCTCGGTTGAACACTGAAGCTTTCTTT,CASSIPRLNTEAFF
15,few,TRBV2,TRBD1,TRBJ2-1,TGTGCCAGCAGATCACAGGGGACGTCCTACAATGAGCAGTTCTTC,CASRSQGTSYNEQFF
17,.,TRBV3-1,TRBD2,TRBJ2-2,TGTGCCAGCAACGAAGGACTAGCGGGCGCGAACACCGGGGAGCTGTTTTTT,CASNEGLAGANTGELFF
13,.,TRBV2,.,TRBJ2-1,TGTGCCAGCACCTATCTCTCCTACAATGAGCAGTTCTTC,CASTYLSYNEQFF
13,.,TRBV20-1,TRBD2,TRBJ2-3,TGCAGTGCTGGAGGGACTACCTGGGGTACGCAGTATTTT,CSAGGTTWGTQYF